This T cell receptor beta chain was observed in a study of blood T cell repertoires in COVID-19. About the research overall: COVID-19 samples from acute and convalescent phases originated in the United States, Italy and Spain. Sample material is recorded as cDNA or gDNA derived from T cells, B-cell-depleted T cells, or PBMCs.

This clone occurred a few times. As originally analysed: Cell counts per sample came from amplifying reference gene primers. Clones were sequenced by immunoSEQ multiplex PCR, and TCRdb holds only the in-frame ones, with some missing. For V, J and clone size, that table is used; D and trimming come from the DNA. Here the sample spans 300,000 to 400,000 clones, over 75% being singletons. The origin of this receptor is a man in his forties or fifties with active or convalescent COVID-19. Source material: peripheral blood.

CDR3 region: CASSLGVKRESYEQYF. CDR3 sequence (DNA): TGTGCCAGCAGCTTAGGTGTGAAGCGGGAGTCCTACGAGCAGTACTTC. The V gene is TRBV7-9, the J gene TRBJ2-7, with 8 bases identical to TRBD2. The ends lost 1 base at V and 1 base at J; junction bases unmatched: 6. CDR3 length: 16 amino acids. The germline gives CDR1 SEHNR, CDR2 FQNEAQ (reference sequence).